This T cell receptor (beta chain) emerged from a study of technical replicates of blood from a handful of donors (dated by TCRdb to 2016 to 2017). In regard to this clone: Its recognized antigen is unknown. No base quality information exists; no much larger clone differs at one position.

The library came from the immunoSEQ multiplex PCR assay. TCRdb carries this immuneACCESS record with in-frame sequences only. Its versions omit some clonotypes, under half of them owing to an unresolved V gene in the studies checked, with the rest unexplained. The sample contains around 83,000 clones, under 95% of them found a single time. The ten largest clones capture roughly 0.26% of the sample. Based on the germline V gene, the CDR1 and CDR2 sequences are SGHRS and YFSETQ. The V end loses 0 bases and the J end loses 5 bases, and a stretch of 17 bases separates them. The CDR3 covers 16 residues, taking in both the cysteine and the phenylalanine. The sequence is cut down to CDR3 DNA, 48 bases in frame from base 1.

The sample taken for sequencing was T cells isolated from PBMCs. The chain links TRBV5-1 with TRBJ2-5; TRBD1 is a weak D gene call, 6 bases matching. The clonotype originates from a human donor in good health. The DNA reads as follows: TGCGCCAGCAGCTTGGGGAAAACAGGGATGGGCGAGACCCAGTACTTC. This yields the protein CASSLGKTGMGETQYF.